These T cell receptor beta chains were read from a single sample in a study of shared clonotypes between healthy human individuals. Some clones are missing from TCRdb's copy, which holds only in-frame ones; the method was immunoSEQ multiplex PCR. The sample carries approximately 2.5 million clones, over 85% recorded once. The sample comprised naive CD4+ T cells sorted from blood. Receptors originate from a man aged 18-30 years in good health. CDR3s include the opening cysteine and the closing phenylalanine or tryptophan. The D gene is left open where the match is weak. Not every row has a clone size; where given, it reads once, few, many or a size class.

v_gene	d_gene	j_gene	abundance	CDR3aa	CDR3nt
TRBV27	TRBD2	TRBJ2-1	-	CASSPSTSGTEQFF	TGTGCCAGCAGTCCCTCGACTAGCGGGACTGAGCAGTTCTTC
TRBV20-1	-	TRBJ2-1	-	CSASPNSEQFF	TGCAGTGCTAGCCCAAACAGTGAGCAGTTCTTC
TRBV15	-	TRBJ1-1	-	CATRRDGNTEAFF	TGTGCCACCCGCAGGGACGGGAACACTGAAGCTTTCTTT
TRBV9	TRBD1	TRBJ2-3	-	CASSVALTGAGTDTQYF	TGTGCCAGCAGCGTAGCATTAACAGGGGCGGGCACAGATACGCAGTATTTT
TRBV1	-	TRBJ2-2	once	CTSSQGRLGRTGELFF	TGCACCAGCAGCCAAGGGAGGTTAGGGCGGACCGGGGAGCTGTTTTTT
TRBV5-1	-	TRBJ2-5	-	CASSLVTGSGETQYF	TGCGCCAGCAGCTTGGTTACGGGGTCGGGGGAGACCCAGTACTTC
TRBV7-8	-	TRBJ2-6	-	CASSLDSSGANVLTF	TGTGCCAGCAGCTTAGACAGCTCTGGGGCCAACGTCCTGACTTTC
TRBV7-9	-	TRBJ1-5	-	CASSLAADQPQHF	TGTGCCAGCAGCTTAGCGGCAGATCAGCCCCAGCATTTT
TRBV5-1	TRBD1	TRBJ1-2	-	CASSSEGQGASGYTF	TGCGCCAGCAGCTCCGAGGGACAGGGGGCCAGTGGCTACACCTTC
TRBV2	-	TRBJ2-3	-	CASSARHPGGTDTQYF	TGTGCCAGCAGTGCCCGACACCCCGGTGGCACAGATACGCAGTATTTT
TRBV19	-	TRBJ1-1	-	CASTIATGGSEAFF	TGTGCCAGTACCATAGCCACTGGAGGTTCTGAAGCTTTCTTT
TRBV5-1	TRBD1	TRBJ1-1	-	CASSPGDRALNTEAFF	TGCGCCAGCAGCCCAGGGGACAGGGCTCTGAACACTGAAGCTTTCTTT
TRBV9	TRBD2	TRBJ2-5	-	CASSSRAGGHQETQYF	TGTGCCAGCAGCTCGCGGGCGGGGGGGCATCAAGAGACCCAGTACTTC
TRBV30	-	TRBJ2-3	-	CAWSPGTSTDTQYF	TGTGCCTGGAGTCCGGGGACTAGCACAGATACGCAGTATTTT
TRBV10-3	-	TRBJ2-5	-	CAISEERKETQYF	TGTGCCATCAGTGAGGAGCGGAAAGAGACCCAGTACTTC
TRBV2	TRBD2	TRBJ2-2	-	CASSASGSNAGELFF	TGTGCCAGCAGTGCGAGCGGGAGTAATGCCGGGGAGCTGTTTTTT
TRBV5-3	TRBD1	TRBJ2-7	-	CASSLGQGGEQYF	TGTGCCAGCAGCCTTGGACAGGGTGGCGAGCAGTACTTC